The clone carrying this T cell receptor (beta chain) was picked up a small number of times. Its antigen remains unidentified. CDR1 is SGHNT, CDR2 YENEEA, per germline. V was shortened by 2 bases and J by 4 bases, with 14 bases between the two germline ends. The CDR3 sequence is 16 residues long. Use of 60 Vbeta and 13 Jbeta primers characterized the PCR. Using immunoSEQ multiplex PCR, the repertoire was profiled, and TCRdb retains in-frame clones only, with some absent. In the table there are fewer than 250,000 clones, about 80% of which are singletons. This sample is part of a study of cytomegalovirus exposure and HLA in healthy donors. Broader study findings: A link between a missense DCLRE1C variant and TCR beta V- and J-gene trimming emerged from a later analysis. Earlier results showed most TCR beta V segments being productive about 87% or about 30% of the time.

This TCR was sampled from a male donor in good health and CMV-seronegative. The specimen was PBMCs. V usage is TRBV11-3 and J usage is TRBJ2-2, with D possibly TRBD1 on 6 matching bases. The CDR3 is CASSLLPGAGTGELFF. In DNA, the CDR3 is TGTGCCAGCAGCTTATTGCCAGGGGCTGGCACCGGGGAGCTGTTTTTT.